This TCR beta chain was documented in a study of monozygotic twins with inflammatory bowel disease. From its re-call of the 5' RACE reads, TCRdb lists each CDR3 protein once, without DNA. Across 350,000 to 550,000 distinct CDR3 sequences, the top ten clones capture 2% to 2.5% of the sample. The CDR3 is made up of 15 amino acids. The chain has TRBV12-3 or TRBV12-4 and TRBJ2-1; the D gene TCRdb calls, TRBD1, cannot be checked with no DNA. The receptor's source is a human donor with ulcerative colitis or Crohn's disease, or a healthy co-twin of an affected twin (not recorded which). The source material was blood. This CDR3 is CASTTGRGAKDEQFF.